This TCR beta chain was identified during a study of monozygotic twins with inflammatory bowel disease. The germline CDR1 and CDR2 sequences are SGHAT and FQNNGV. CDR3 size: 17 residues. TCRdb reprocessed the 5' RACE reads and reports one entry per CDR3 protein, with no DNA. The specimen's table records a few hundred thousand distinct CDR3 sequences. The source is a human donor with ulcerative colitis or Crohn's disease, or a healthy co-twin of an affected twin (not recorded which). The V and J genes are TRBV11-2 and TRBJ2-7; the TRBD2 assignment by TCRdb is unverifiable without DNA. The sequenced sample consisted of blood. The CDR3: CASSFIRTSGNIYEQYF.